This TCR beta chain was obtained from a study of blood T cell repertoires in COVID-19. Repertoires were generated with immunoSEQ multiplex PCR, while TCRdb's copy carries only in-frame clones and drops some. The sample includes fewer than 300,000 clones, about 91% of them seen just once. Looked up from germline, CDR1 is KGHSH and CDR2 is LQKENI. Trimming stripped 1 base from V and 5 bases from J, with 8 bases between. The CDR3 is 14 amino acids. Sequencing was carried out using peripheral blood. This clonotype was sampled from a person aged 18-30 years with COVID-19, enrolled during active disease. The genes are TRBV18 and TRBJ1-4; D not certain. CDR3 sequence reads: CASSPQAGNEKLFF. The CDR3 DNA reads TGTGCCAGCTCACCACAAGCGGGAAATGAAAAACTGTTTTTT.